These 17 T cell receptor beta chains were all obtained from the same sample, sequenced in a study of T cell responses to AZD1222 COVID-19 vaccine. The table came from immunoSEQ multiplex PCR; TCRdb's copy has only in-frame clones and leaves some out. Among fewer than 130,000 clones, more than 90% were seen once, and the ten largest hold 2.2%. Sequenced here: peripheral blood, sampled on day 0 of AZD1222 vaccination. All receptors come from an adult in good health.

This clone was observed once. CDR3 protein: CASSIRDAGAFF. CDR3 coding DNA: TGTGCCAGCAGTATCCGGGACGCAGGAGCTTTCTTT. V is TRBV28 and J is TRBJ1-1, with D maybe TRBD1 (5 bases). From germline, CDR1 is MDHEN and CDR2 SYDVKM. This CDR3 is 12 amino acids long. V was trimmed by 5 bases and J by 10 bases, leaving 14 bases between them.

The rearrangement joins TRBV6-2 or TRBV6-3 to TRBJ2-1; D may correspond to TRBD1 or TRBD2 (5 bases each). V lost 4 bases and J 9 bases, leaving 16 bases between the germline ends. This CDR3 is built from 14 residues. Germline CDR1 reads MNHEY; CDR2 reads SVGEGT. The CDR3 DNA reads TGTGCCAGCAGTTTCCGGGACGGGGCAGTTGAGCAGTTCTTC. Translation: CASSFRDGAVEQFF.

This chain connects TRBV9 to TRBJ1-6; TRBD1 might be the D (5 bases). CDR3 size: 15 residues. The V gene lost 4 bases and the J gene lost 6 bases, with 14 bases spanning the gap. Germline-derived CDR1 and CDR2 are SGDLS and YYNGEE. The CDR3 DNA sequence: TGTGCCAGCAGCATCCAACCGGGGGTTAATTCACCCCTCCACTTT. Protein sequence: CASSIQPGVNSPLHF.

The chain combines TRBV3-1 (or the pseudogene TRBV3-2) with TRBJ1-4, with TRBD1 as a possible D gene (6 bases). CDR1 and CDR2 (germline): LGHDT, YNNKEL (reference sequence). This CDR3 comprises 18 residues. The V gene lost 0 bases and the J gene lost 5 bases, with 19 bases spanning the gap. CDR3 residues: CASSQEGQGLGPNEKLFF. In DNA form, the CDR3 reads TGTGCCAGCAGCCAAGAGGGCCAGGGGCTGGGGCCGAATGAAAAACTGTTTTTT.

V is TRBV11-3 and J is TRBJ2-5; 10 bases agree with TRBD2. Germline CDR1 SGHNT, CDR2 YENEEA. The CDR3 runs to 16 residues. Trimming at V came to 1 base and at J to 1 base, leaving 3 bases not matched to a gene. In nucleotides, the CDR3 is TGTGCCAGCAGCTTAGGACTAGCGGGCCCCCAAGAGACCCAGTACTTC. Translated: CASSLGLAGPQETQYF.

This clone has just one count. A junction end diverges from the germline sequence, so it may reflect a read error. The chain employs TRBV19 and TRBJ1-2; possible D gene TRBD1, 6 bases. Germline lookup yields CDR1 LNHDA and CDR2 SQIVND (reference sequence). This CDR3 spans 13 amino acids. The CDR3 DNA follows: TGTGCCAGTAGTGTAGACTTCAGGACAGCTTACACCTTC. It is translated as CASSVDFRTAYTF.

The chain links TRBV7-3 to TRBJ2-1; weak D call: TRBD1 (6 bases). V lost 0 bases and J 5 bases, leaving 11 bases between the germline ends. The germline V gene encodes CDR1 SGHTA and CDR2 FQGTGA. This CDR3 has 15 amino acids. The CDR3 loop is CASSLTFRDNNEQFF. The CDR3 region has the DNA TGTGCCAGCAGCTTAACGTTCAGGGACAACAATGAGCAGTTCTTC.

V usage is TRBV2 and J usage is TRBJ1-6; no definite D call. Trimming removed 4 bases from V and 9 bases from J, with 10 bases in between. CDR3 length equals 13 residues. CDR1 is SNHLY, CDR2 FYNNEI, per germline. The CDR3 DNA sequence: TGTGCCAGCAGTGCGCCCGGGTCTTCACCCCTCCACTTT. The encoded protein is CASSAPGSSPLHF.

The J gene is TRBJ2-5, the V gene TRBV18, with a possible D match to TRBD1 (5 bases). V dropped 2 bases and J dropped 5 bases, with 15 bases sitting between them. The germline gives CDR1 KGHSH, CDR2 LQKENI. The CDR3 loop spans 15 amino acids. The CDR3 sequence: CASSPSQQKGETQYF. As DNA, the CDR3 is TGTGCCAGCTCACCATCTCAGCAGAAGGGGGAGACCCAGTACTTC. The variable domain in full, completed from reference TRBV18 and TRBJ2-5, reads NAGVMQNPRHLVRRRGQEARLRCSPMKGHSHVYWYRQLPEEGLKFMVYLQKENIIDESGMPKERFSAEFPKEGPSILRIQQVVRGDSAAYFCASSPSQQKGETQYFGPGTRLLVL.

The chain combines TRBV27 with TRBJ2-7; 8 bases map to TRBD2. Germline trimming cut 3 bases from V and 4 bases from J; bases unmatched to any gene: 5. CDR1 and CDR2 from the germline V gene are MNHEY and SMNVEV (reference sequence). CDR3 length: 14 residues. The CDR3 is CASSLQAGVYEQYF. The CDR3 DNA reads as TGTGCCAGCAGTTTGCAAGCGGGAGTATACGAGCAGTACTTC.

This clone appeared a single time. V and J are TRBV6-5 and TRBJ1-1; D gene unclear. The CDR3 extends over 11 amino acids. The germline V gene encodes CDR1 MNHEY and CDR2 SVGAGI. V dropped 10 bases and J dropped 2 bases, with 8 bases sitting between them. For the CDR3, the DNA is TGTGCCACGGCAGGAAACACTGAAGCTTTCTTT. It yields the protein CATAGNTEAFF.

V usage is TRBV6-1 and J usage is TRBJ1-2; D is possibly TRBD1 (6 bases). V lost 1 base to trimming and J lost 8 bases, with 11 bases between them. The germline V gene has CDR1 MNHNS and CDR2 SASEGT. The CDR3 totals 13 residues. The chain's CDR3 is CASSEDQGRGYTF. CDR3 coding DNA: TGTGCCAGCAGTGAAGACCAGGGGCGCGGCTACACCTTC.

The chain carries TRBV12-5 and TRBJ1-1, with D unclear. Germline-derived CDR1 and CDR2 are LGHNT and FRNRAP. The CDR3 covers 15 residues. The V end lost 0 bases, the J end lost 1 base, and 9 bases lay between the germline ends. The CDR3 here is CASGLVQGGNTEAFF. The CDR3 nucleotides read TGTGCTAGTGGTTTGGTACAAGGCGGGAACACTGAAGCTTTCTTT. Combining the CDR3 with reference TRBV12-5 and TRBJ1-1 gives the whole variable domain DARVTQTPRHKVTEMGQEVTMRCQPILGHNTVFWYRQTMMQGLELLAYFRNRAPLDDSGMPKDRFSAEMPDATLATLKIQPSEPRDSAVYFCASGLVQGGNTEAFFGQGTRLTVV.

V usage is TRBV7-3 and J usage is TRBJ1-2, with 7 bases that match TRBD1. The CDR3 contains 13 residues. Germline CDR1 is SGHTA and CDR2 is FQGTGA. V trimming: 3 bases; J trimming: 7 bases; junction bases outside the gene matches: 5. The DNA of the CDR3 is TGTGCCAGCAGCTTGGACAGGTTTAGTGGCTACACCTTC. This codes for CASSLDRFSGYTF.

This chain connects TRBV14 to TRBJ1-1, with D unresolved. Trimming removed 1 base at V and 4 bases at J, with 13 bases between. Looked up from germline, CDR1 is SGHDN and CDR2 is FVKESK. CDR3 length: 15 residues. This CDR3 reads CASSQGRVRSTEAFF. The CDR3 nucleotides read TGTGCCAGCAGCCAAGGAAGGGTAAGGAGCACTGAAGCTTTCTTT.

This sequence joins TRBV19 and TRBJ2-5; D ambiguous. This CDR3 comprises 13 residues. V gave up 1 base and J gave up 4 bases, with 7 bases separating them. The germline V gene encodes CDR1 LNHDA and CDR2 SQIVND (reference sequence). CDR3 loop: CASSIGSLETQYF. The CDR3 DNA sequence: TGTGCCAGTAGTATAGGATCGTTAGAGACCCAGTACTTC.

The chain recombines TRBV5-1 with TRBJ1-5, with D perhaps matching TRBD1 (6 bases). Germline values: CDR1 SGHRS, CDR2 YFSETQ. Trimming removed 0 bases at V and 5 bases at J, with 12 bases between. The CDR3 loop spans 15 amino acids. The DNA for the CDR3 is TGCGCCAGCAGCTTGGGAGCAGGGGATGATCAGCCCCAGCATTTT. Translation: CASSLGAGDDQPQHF.